The TCR beta chain under discussion was sequenced for a study of T cell responses to AZD1222 COVID-19 vaccine. General study findings and limits: After two AZD1222 doses, spike-specific TCR breadth and depth rose versus day 0. Nearly half of the spike-specific TCRs reportedly recognize variant regions that carry no mutations. The donor cohort was predominantly white British with a female majority, and clonal diversity may have been underestimated.

Germline V gene sequence: CDR1 MNHEY, CDR2 SMNVEV (reference sequence). The CDR3 is 16 amino acids. Trimming removed 4 bases from V and 12 bases from J, with 28 bases in between. The method was immunoSEQ multiplex PCR; TCRdb's version includes in-frame clones alone and lacks a portion of them. The repertoire holds roughly 86,000 clones, with 80% to 90% as singletons. Comments on this clone: Its target is not known.

Sequencing was performed on peripheral blood, taken on day 0 of AZD1222 vaccination. This chain joins TRBV27 and TRBJ2-7; possibly TRBD2 for D (7 bases). The receptor's source is an adult in good health. DNA of the CDR3: TGTGCCAGCAGTTCGACCCGACAGGCTTGGACTAGTGATTGGTACTTC. It codes for CASSSTRQAWTSDWYF.